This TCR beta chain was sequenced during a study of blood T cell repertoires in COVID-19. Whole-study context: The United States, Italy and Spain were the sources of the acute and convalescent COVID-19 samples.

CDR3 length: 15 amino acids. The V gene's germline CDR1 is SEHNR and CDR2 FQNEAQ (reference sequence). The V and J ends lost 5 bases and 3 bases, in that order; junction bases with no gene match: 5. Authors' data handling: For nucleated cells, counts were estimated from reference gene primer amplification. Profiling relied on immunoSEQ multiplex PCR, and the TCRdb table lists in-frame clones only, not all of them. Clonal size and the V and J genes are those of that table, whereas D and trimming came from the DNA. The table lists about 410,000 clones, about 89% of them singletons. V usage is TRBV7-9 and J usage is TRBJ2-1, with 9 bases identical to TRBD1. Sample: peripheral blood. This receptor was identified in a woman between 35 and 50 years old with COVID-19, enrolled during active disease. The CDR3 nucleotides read TGTGCCAGCAGCCCGGACAGGGGCGGCTACAATGAGCAGTTCTTC. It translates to CASSPDRGGYNEQFF.